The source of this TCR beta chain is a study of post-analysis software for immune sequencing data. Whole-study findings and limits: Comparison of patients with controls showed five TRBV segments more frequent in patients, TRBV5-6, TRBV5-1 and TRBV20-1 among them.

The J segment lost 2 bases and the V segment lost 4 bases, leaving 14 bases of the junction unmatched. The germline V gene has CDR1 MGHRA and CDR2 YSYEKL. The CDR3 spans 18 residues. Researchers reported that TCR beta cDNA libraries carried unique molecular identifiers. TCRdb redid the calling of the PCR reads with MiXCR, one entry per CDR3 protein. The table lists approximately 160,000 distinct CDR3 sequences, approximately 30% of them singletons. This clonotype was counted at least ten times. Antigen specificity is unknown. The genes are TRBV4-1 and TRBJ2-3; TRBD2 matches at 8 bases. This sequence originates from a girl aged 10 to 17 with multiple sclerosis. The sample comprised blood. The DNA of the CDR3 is TGCGCCAGCAGCCCCCGGGGCCTACTAGCGGCCGACACAGATACGCAGTATTTT. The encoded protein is CASSPRGLLAADTDTQYF.